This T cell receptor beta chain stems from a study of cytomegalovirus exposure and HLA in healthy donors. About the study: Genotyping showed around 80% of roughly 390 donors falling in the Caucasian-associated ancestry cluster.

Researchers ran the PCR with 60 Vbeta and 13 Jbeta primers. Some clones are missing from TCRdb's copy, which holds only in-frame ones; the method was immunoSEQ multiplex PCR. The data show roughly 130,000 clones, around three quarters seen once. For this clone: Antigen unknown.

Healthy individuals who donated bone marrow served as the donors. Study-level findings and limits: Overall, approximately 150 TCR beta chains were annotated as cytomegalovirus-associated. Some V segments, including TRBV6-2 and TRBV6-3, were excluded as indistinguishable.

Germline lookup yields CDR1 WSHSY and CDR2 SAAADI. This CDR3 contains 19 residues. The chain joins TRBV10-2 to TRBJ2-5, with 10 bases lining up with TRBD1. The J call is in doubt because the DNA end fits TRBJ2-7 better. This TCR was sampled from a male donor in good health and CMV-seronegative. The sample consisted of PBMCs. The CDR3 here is CASSESIGKGQGSSYEQYF. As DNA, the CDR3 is TGCGCCAGCAGTGAGTCGATTGGTAAGGGACAGGGGAGCTCCTACGAGCAGTACTTC.